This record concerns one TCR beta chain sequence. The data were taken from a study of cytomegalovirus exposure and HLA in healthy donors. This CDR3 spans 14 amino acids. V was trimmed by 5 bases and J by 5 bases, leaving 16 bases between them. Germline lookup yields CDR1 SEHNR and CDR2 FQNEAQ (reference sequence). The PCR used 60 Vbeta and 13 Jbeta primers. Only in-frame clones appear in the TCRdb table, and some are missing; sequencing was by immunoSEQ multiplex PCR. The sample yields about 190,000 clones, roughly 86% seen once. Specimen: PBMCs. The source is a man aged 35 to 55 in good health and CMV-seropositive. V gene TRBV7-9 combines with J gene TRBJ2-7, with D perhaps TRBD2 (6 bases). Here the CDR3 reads CASSPGGFGNEQYF. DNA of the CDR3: TGTGCCAGCAGCCCTGGGGGGTTCGGCAACGAGCAGTACTTC.